The TCR beta chain under discussion was sequenced for a study of T cell responses to AZD1222 COVID-19 vaccine. The CDR3 runs to 13 residues. Germline V CDR1 and CDR2: MNHEY, SMNVEV (reference sequence). V dropped 5 bases and J dropped 5 bases, with 12 bases sitting between them. TCRdb keeps only in-frame clones here, not all; method: immunoSEQ multiplex PCR. The table has roughly 120,000 clones, approximately 85% seen once. The receptor comes from an adult in good health. The chain joins TRBV27 to TRBJ1-1; D possibly corresponds to TRBD1 (6 bases). This material consisted of peripheral blood, taken on day 0 of AZD1222 vaccination. The CDR3 region has the DNA TGTGCCAGCAGTCTAGGGACAACTACTGAAGCTTTCTTT. Translation: CASSLGTTTEAFF.